The following is a TCR beta chain sequence with its context. The antigen is not known. CDR1 and CDR2 from the germline V gene are WSHSY and SAAADI. This CDR3 spans 15 amino acids. With V trimmed by 2 bases and J by 6 bases, 7 bases remained unmatched. 13 Jbeta primers and 60 Vbeta primers were used for the PCR. Only in-frame clones appear in the TCRdb table, and some are missing; sequencing was by immunoSEQ multiplex PCR. Seen here are 150,000 to 200,000 clones, around 77% observed once, and the top ten hold more than 1.2%. These data come from a study of cytomegalovirus exposure and HLA in healthy donors. Study results and limitations: When the data were analyzed later, several of the most significant clusters appeared to be linked to common viral pathogens. There were 164 TCR beta chains listed as cytomegalovirus-associated. V- and J-gene trimming in TCR beta was tied to a missense DCLRE1C variant by an analysis performed later.

Sequenced input: PBMCs. The chain employs TRBV10-2 and TRBJ2-3; 8 nucleotides line up with TRBD2. The sequence was collected from a man between 60 and 75 years old in good health and CMV-seronegative. In DNA, the CDR3 is TGCGCCAGCAGTGAGCCGTTCTCGGGAGGGGATACGCAGTATTTT. It is translated as CASSEPFSGGDTQYF.